This T cell receptor (beta chain) was sequenced in a study of shared clonotypes between healthy human individuals. The authors sequenced unsorted PBMC DNA on ten immunoSEQ deep assay plates. Original methodology: ImmunoSEQ supplied junction-only sequences lacking quality scores, so filtering was different. Using immunoSEQ multiplex PCR, the repertoire was profiled, and TCRdb retains in-frame clones only, with some absent. V and J calls plus clone size are reproduced from that table; the DNA served to infer D and trimming. Here the sample spans approximately 470,000 clones, around 80% being singletons. CDR3 size: 18 residues. Germline loops: CDR1 MNHEY, CDR2 SMNVEV (reference sequence). J lost 4 bases, V lost 1 base, and 14 bases had no gene match.

This TCR derives from a woman aged 40 to 50 in good health. Some clones in this sample may be carry-over from other donors' samples. The V call is TRBV27, the J call TRBJ1-1; TRBD1 matches at 8 bases. The source material was PBMCs. Written as DNA, the CDR3 is TGTGCCAGCAGTTTATTTTCGCGGCAGGGGGCGTTTGGCACTGAAGCTTTCTTT. Translated: CASSLFSRQGAFGTEAFF.